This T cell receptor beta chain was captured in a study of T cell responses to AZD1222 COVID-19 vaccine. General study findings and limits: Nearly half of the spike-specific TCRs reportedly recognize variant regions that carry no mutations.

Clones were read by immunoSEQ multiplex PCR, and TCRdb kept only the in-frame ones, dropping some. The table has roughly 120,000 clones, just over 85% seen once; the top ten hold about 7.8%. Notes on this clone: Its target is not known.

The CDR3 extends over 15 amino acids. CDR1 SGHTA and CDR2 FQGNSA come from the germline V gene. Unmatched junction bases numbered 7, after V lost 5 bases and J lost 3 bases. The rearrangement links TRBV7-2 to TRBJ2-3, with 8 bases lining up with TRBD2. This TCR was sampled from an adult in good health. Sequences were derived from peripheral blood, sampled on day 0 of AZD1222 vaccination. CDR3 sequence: CASSVSGTRTDTQYF. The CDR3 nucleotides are TGTGCCAGCAGCGTATCCGGGACTAGGACAGATACGCAGTATTTT.